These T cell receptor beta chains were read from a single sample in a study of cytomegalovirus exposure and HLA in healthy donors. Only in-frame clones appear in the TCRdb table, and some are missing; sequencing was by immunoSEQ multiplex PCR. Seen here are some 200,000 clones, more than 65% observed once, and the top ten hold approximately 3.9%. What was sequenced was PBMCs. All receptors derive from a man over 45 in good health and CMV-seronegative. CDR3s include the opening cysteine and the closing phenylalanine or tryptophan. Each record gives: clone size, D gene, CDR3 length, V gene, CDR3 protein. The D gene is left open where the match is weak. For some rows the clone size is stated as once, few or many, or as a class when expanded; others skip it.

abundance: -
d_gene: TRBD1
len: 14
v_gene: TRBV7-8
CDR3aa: CASTLGQANTEAFF

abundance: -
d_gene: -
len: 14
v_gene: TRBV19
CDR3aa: CASSTGASNSGYTF

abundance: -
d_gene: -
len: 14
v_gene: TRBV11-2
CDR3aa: CASSLTPQAGGQFF

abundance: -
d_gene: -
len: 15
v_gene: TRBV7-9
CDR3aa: CASSLGGLGNTEAFF

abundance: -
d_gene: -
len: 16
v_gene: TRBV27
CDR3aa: CASSLIWSDGARPQHF

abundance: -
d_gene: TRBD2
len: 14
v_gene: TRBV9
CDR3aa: CASSARGVGDTQYF

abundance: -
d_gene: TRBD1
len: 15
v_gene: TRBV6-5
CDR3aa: CASTTPGQGAQKLFF

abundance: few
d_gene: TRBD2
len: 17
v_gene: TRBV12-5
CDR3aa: CASGLPSGGAVTGELFF

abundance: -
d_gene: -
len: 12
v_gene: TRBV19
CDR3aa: CASSRDNTEAFF

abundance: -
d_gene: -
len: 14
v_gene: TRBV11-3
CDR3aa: CASSRGQPNTEAFF

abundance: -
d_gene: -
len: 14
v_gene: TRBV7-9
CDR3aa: CASSPRPGRNEQYF